Listed below are T cell receptor beta chains from one sample, sequenced in a study of shared clonotypes between healthy human individuals. Profiling relied on immunoSEQ multiplex PCR, and the TCRdb table lists in-frame clones only, not all of them. The repertoire consists of roughly 2.1 million clones, with about 92% occurring once and the leading ten covering 1.5% to 2%. The sample taken for sequencing was naive CD8+ T cells from PBMCs. Receptors originate from a man in his late teens or twenties in good health. Some clones in this sample may be carry-over from other donors' samples. Both conserved end residues are part of each CDR3. A D gene is named only where the DNA matches it firmly.

v_gene	j_gene	d_gene	CDR3aa
TRBV5-1	TRBJ2-3	TRBD2	CASGHAVAGESDTQYF
TRBV27	TRBJ1-2	TRBD1	CASSSGQGAFGYTF
TRBV6-1	TRBJ2-3	TRBD2	CASSDPFRLAGDTQYF
TRBV7-9	TRBJ1-4	.	CASSLELAATNEKLFF
TRBV5-1	TRBJ2-7	TRBD1	CASSLVPGGIVYEQYF
TRBV29-1	TRBJ1-4	.	CSVVLHLIGEKLFF
TRBV7-9	TRBJ1-1	TRBD1	CASSLGQGYTEAFF
TRBV19	TRBJ2-1	TRBD2	CASQGLAGQYNEQFF
TRBV9	TRBJ1-2	.	CASSVAGGVFGYTF
TRBV11-2	TRBJ2-7	.	CASSSTSPTYEQYF
TRBV7-2	TRBJ2-1	TRBD2	CASSWLAGGNEQFF
TRBV7-2	TRBJ2-3	TRBD2	CASSLGLAADTQYF
TRBV14	TRBJ2-1	.	CASNQGLAYNEQFF
TRBV28	TRBJ2-5	.	CASSQLAELGETQYF
TRBV5-1	TRBJ2-2	TRBD2	CASSLFGLAGRNTGELFF
TRBV9	TRBJ2-1	TRBD1	CASSRTGGSYNEQFF
TRBV9	TRBJ2-3	TRBD2	CASSPLAGHLDTQYF
TRBV7-9	.	.	CASTPSRPYEQYF
TRBV2	TRBJ2-7	TRBD2	CASKTGTSYIRQYF
TRBV11-2	TRBJ2-1	.	CASSQTGYNEQFF
TRBV5-4	TRBJ2-2	TRBD2	CASSWGWTSGRYNTGELFF
TRBV30	TRBJ1-5	.	CAWSPTRQGRWQPQHF
TRBV5-1	TRBJ2-7	.	CASSLGDSTLGQYF
TRBV7-9	TRBJ2-7	.	CASSFGAVSYEQYF
TRBV28	TRBJ2-7	TRBD2	CASSSSLADNFYEQYF
TRBV28	TRBJ1-5	TRBD1	CASSLRGWTGGNQPQHF
TRBV27	TRBJ1-1	.	CASSFGGYTEAFF
TRBV21-1	TRBJ2-7	.	CASSNGTSGRALTYEQYF
TRBV7-9	TRBJ1-1	.	CASRSHRANRLNTEAFF
TRBV27	TRBJ2-7	.	CASALGRKYEQYF
TRBV10-3	TRBJ2-7	.	CAIRDSTVQYF
TRBV28	TRBJ1-5	.	CASSLWSGVDGQPQHF
TRBV7-9	TRBJ2-5	.	CASSGPGGEETQYF
TRBV15	TRBJ2-1	TRBD1	CATSAGTGSYNEQFF
TRBV6-1	TRBJ1-4	.	CASSGAPGDATNEKLFF
TRBV7-6	TRBJ2-2	TRBD2	CASSSLAEDTGELFF
TRBV9	TRBJ1-1	.	CASSVSEFGEAFF
TRBV29-1	TRBJ2-7	TRBD2	CSVGLARSRYEQYF
TRBV11-2	TRBJ2-7	TRBD1	CASSLATGGRNEQYF
TRBV11-3	TRBJ2-1	.	CASSLLGDSYNEQFF
TRBV9	TRBJ1-5	.	CASSVDVGRNQPQHF
TRBV7-9	TRBJ1-2	.	CASSLAAEGSHGYTF
TRBV29-1	TRBJ2-7	TRBD1	CSVERQRVTGSYEQYF